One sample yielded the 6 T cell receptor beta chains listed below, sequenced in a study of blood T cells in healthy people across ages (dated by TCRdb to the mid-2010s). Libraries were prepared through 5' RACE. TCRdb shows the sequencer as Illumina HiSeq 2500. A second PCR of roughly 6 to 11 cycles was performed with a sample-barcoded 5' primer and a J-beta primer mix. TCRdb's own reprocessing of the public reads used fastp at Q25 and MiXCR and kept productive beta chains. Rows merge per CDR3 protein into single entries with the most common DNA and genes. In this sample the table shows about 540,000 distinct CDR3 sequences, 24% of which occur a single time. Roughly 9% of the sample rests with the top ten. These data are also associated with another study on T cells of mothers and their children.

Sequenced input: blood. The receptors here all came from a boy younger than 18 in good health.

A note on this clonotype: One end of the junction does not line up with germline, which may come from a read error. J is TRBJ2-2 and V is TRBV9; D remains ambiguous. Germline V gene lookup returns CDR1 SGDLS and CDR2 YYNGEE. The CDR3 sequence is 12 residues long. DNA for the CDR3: TGTGCCTGCAGCGTAGGTATCGGGGAGCTGTTTTTT. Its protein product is CACSVGIGELFF.

The CDR3 spells CASSPGSYHFSYEQYF. CDR3 DNA sequence: TGTGCCAGCAGCCCCGGGAGTTATCACTTCTCCTACGAGCAGTACTTC. The chain couples TRBV6-1 to TRBJ2-5; TRBD2 is a possible D gene (6 bases). The better agreement between TRBJ2-7 and the DNA end casts doubt on the J call. In germline, CDR1 is MNHNS, CDR2 SASEGT. CDR3 length: 16 residues.

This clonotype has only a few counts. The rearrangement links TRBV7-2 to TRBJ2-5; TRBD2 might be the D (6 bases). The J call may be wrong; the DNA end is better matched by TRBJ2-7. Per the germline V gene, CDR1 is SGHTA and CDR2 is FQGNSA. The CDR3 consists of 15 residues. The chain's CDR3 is CASSLDPGDPYEQYF. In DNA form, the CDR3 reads TGTGCCAGCAGCTTAGATCCGGGGGACCCCTACGAGCAGTACTTC.

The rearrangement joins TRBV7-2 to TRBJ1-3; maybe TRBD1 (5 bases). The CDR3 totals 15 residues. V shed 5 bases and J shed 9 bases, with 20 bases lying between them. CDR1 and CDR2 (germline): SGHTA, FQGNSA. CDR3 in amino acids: CASSARQPPRATIYF. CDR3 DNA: TGTGCCAGCAGCGCCAGACAGCCACCTAGGGCCACCATATATTTT.

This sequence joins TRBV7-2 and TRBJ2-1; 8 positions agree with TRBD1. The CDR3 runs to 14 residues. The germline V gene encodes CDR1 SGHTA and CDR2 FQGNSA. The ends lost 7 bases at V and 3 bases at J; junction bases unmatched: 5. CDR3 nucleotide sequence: TGTGCCAGCAAACTACAGGGGGACTACAATGAGCAGTTCTTC. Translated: CASKLQGDYNEQFF.

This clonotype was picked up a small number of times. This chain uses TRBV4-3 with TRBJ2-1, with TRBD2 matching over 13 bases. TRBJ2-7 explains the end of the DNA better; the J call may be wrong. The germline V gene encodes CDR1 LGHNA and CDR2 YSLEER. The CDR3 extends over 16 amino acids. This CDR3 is CASSEKGLAGSYEQYF. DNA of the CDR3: TGCGCCAGCAGCGAAAAGGGACTAGCGGGATCCTACGAGCAGTACTTC.